This T cell receptor beta chain was observed in a study of cytomegalovirus exposure and HLA in healthy donors. Study outcomes and limitations: There were fewer than 200 TCR beta chains listed as cytomegalovirus-associated. Prior analysis indicated that the majority of TCR beta V segments exhibited productivity approximately 87% or approximately 30% of the time. Confirmation in vitro established that three CMV-associated chains were specific for CMV antigens.

CDR3 length: 14 residues. Germline V gene sequence: CDR1 SGHRS, CDR2 YFSETQ. After removal of 4 bases from V and 8 bases from J, the junction contained 5 bases not matched to a gene. The donors were healthy bone marrow donors. This clone was recorded a few times. Its antigen remains unknown. Both 60 Vbeta primers and 13 Jbeta primers went into the PCR. Profiled with immunoSEQ multiplex PCR; TCRdb holds only in-frame clones, not every one. The repertoire includes about 120,000 clones, around three quarters of them detected once, and about 3.3% sits in the top ten. The sequenced sample was PBMCs. The receptor was isolated from a woman under 40 in good health and CMV-seropositive. The chain uses TRBV5-1 and TRBJ1-4, with TRBD1 matching over 10 bases. The DNA of the CDR3 is TGCGCCAGCAGCCGTGGACAGGGGGAAGAAAAACTGTTTTTT. It translates to CASSRGQGEEKLFF.